This T cell receptor beta chain was obtained from a study of blood T cell repertoires in COVID-19. Data came from immunoSEQ multiplex PCR; TCRdb stores just in-frame clones and leaves some out. This sample has about 90,000 clones; 81% occur once, and the top ten carry approximately 13%. In germline, CDR1 is LGHDT, CDR2 YNNKEL (reference sequence). V was pared by 0 bases and J by 2 bases, with 8 bases between. The CDR3 is 14 residues long. This TCR derives from a human donor in a cohort sampled during active COVID-19. The J gene is TRBJ2-7, the V gene TRBV3-1 (or the pseudogene TRBV3-2); D unresolved. The sample consisted of peripheral blood. Here the CDR3 DNA reads TGTGCCAGCAGCCAAGATCTTAATACCTACGAGCAGTACTTC. This sequence encodes CASSQDLNTYEQYF.